Following are 20 T cell receptor beta chains from one sample sequenced in a study of Ad26.COV2.S vaccination and SARS-CoV-2 variants. Assay used: immunoSEQ multiplex PCR; TCRdb lists only in-frame clones, some missing. The table records about 420,000 clones, approximately 87% of them present only once. The sample's treatment: 15 to 20 received Ad26.COV2.S at low or high dose, single or two shots; about 5 received placebo; per-sample allocation not given. Material that was analyzed had been drawn on day 63 after the first vaccine or placebo injection. The input for sequencing was peripheral blood, taken in a trial of Ad26.COV2.S vaccine versus placebo. All receptors derive from a person between 18 and 60 years old who received the Ad26.COV2.S COVID-19 vaccine or a placebo.

The chain couples TRBV28 to TRBJ1-2, with TRBD1 identical over 8 bases. The germline CDR1 and CDR2 sequences are MDHEN and SYDVKM. CDR3 length equals 15 residues. The ends lost 3 bases at V and 4 bases at J; junction bases unmatched: 7. CDR3 coding DNA: TGTGCCAGCAGTTTGTCAGGGGGCGCGGGCTATGGCTACACCTTC. Translated: CASSLSGGAGYGYTF.

The J gene is TRBJ2-3, the V gene TRBV15, with D possibly being TRBD1 or TRBD2 (5 bases each). The germline V and J ends were trimmed by 1 base and 3 bases, with 14 bases remaining between them. Per germline, CDR1 LNHNV and CDR2 YYDKDF (reference sequence). CDR3 length: 16 amino acids. The CDR3 reads CATSRGRGEGTDTQYF. The CDR3 nucleotides read TGTGCCACCAGCAGAGGTCGGGGCGAGGGGACAGATACGCAGTATTTT.

The sample holds one count of this clone. The gene calls are TRBV10-1 and TRBJ2-3; perhaps D is TRBD1 or TRBD2 (5 bases each). Germline CDR1 reads WNHNN; CDR2 reads SYGVQD (reference sequence). Trimming pared 3 bases from V and 4 bases from J, leaving 14 bases between. The CDR3 is 15 residues long. The CDR3 region is CASSDPGTAADTQYF. The CDR3 DNA reads as TGCGCCAGCAGTGACCCCGGGACCGCTGCAGATACGCAGTATTTT.

This clone turned up a few times. The V call is TRBV9, the J call TRBJ1-2; D gene unclear. The CDR3 loop spans 14 amino acids. CDR1 SGDLS and CDR2 YYNGEE come from the germline V gene. The V gene lost 0 bases and the J gene lost 4 bases, with 10 bases spanning the gap. The CDR3 reads CASSVALSPYGYTF. Written as DNA, the CDR3 is TGTGCCAGCAGCGTAGCTCTGAGTCCCTATGGCTACACCTTC.

The chain combines TRBV29-1 with TRBJ1-1; possibly TRBD1 for D (5 bases). The CDR3 is 13 amino acids. Germline loops: CDR1 SQVTM, CDR2 ANQGSEA. V lost 2 bases to trimming and J lost 1 base, with 8 bases between them. The CDR3 spells CSVERGGNTEAFF. CDR3 sequence (DNA): TGCAGCGTTGAACGGGGGGGGAACACTGAAGCTTTCTTT.

This chain links TRBV19 with TRBJ1-5; 7 nucleotides match TRBD1. The CDR3 length is 13 residues. Trimming took 9 bases from V and 9 from J; bases not matched to a gene: 11. Germline assignment: CDR1 LNHDA and CDR2 SQIVND (reference sequence). CDR3 region: CARARTGLGPQHF. CDR3 DNA: TGTGCCAGGGCCCGGACAGGCTTAGGGCCCCAGCATTTT.

The CDR3 DNA follows: TGTGCCAGCAGCCGCGGACGGACATCGAGCTCGGAAGCTTTCTTT. Its protein is CASSRGRTSSSEAFF. The chain combines TRBV9 with TRBJ1-1; D may be TRBD1 (5 bases). Germline CDR1 and CDR2: SGDLS and YYNGEE. The germline V and J ends were trimmed by 4 bases and 8 bases, with 21 bases remaining between them. There are 15 residues in the CDR3.

The chain carries TRBV30 and TRBJ1-6, with D unresolved. The CDR3 runs to 14 residues. V lost 5 bases, J lost 7 bases, and 15 bases lay in between. Germline V gene data show CDR1 as GTSNPN and CDR2 as SVGIG (reference sequence). CDR3 in DNA: TGTGCCTGGGGGCTCCGGGCCCCGAATTCACCCCTCCACTTT. Its translation is CAWGLRAPNSPLHF.

The chain couples TRBV7-2 to TRBJ1-1, with no clear D. The germline CDR1 and CDR2 sequences are SGHTA and FQGNSA. This CDR3 spans 15 amino acids. V lost 1 base, J lost 6 bases, and 15 bases lay in between. The CDR3 DNA is TGTGCCAGCAGCTTAGGGCCCTCGAGGAGCGCTGAAGCTTTCTTT. Translated: CASSLGPSRSAEAFF.

The J gene is TRBJ2-3, the V gene TRBV27, with D possibly being TRBD2 (5 bases). The germline gives CDR1 MNHEY, CDR2 SMNVEV (reference sequence). The CDR3 runs 13 residues. Trimming removed 5 bases at V and 6 bases at J, with 12 bases between. In DNA form, the CDR3 reads TGTGCCAGCAGTGACCTCCTAGCCGATACGCAGTATTTT. Translation: CASSDLLADTQYF.

CDR3 nucleotides: TGTGCCAGCAGCGATATGACAGGGGTGAATGAGCAGTTCTTC. Translating gives CASSDMTGVNEQFF. V gene TRBV9 combines with J gene TRBJ2-1, with 8 bases matching TRBD1. The CDR3 contains 14 residues. V lost 3 bases to trimming and J lost 7 bases; unmatched junction nucleotides: 6. CDR1 SGDLS and CDR2 YYNGEE come from the germline V gene.

The V and J genes are TRBV7-6 and TRBJ1-2; TRBD1 aligns across 11 bases. This CDR3 has 18 amino acids. The germline V gene has CDR1 SGHVS and CDR2 FNYEAQ. The V and J ends lost 5 bases and 3 bases, in that order; junction bases with no gene match: 14. The CDR3 sequence: CASSPGTGGRFIDYGYTF. DNA for the CDR3: TGTGCCAGCAGCCCGGGGACAGGGGGAAGATTTATAGACTATGGCTACACCTTC.

This CDR3 is CASSFRRNYGYTF. The CDR3 coding sequence is TGTGCCAGCAGTTTCCGCCGCAACTATGGCTACACCTTC. The chain employs TRBV6-5 and TRBJ1-2; D unclear. Germline CDR1 MNHEY, CDR2 SVGAGI. CDR3 size: 13 residues. Trimming took off 4 bases at V and 2 bases at J, with 8 bases between the two ends.

The chain links TRBV15 to TRBJ2-4, with TRBD2 as a possible D gene (6 bases). Germline CDR1 LNHNV, CDR2 YYDKDF (reference sequence). The V end lost 0 bases, the J end lost 3 bases, and 15 bases lay between the germline ends. CDR3 length equals 17 residues. In nucleotides, the CDR3 is TGTGCCACCAGCAGAGATCTCGGGGGTTCTGGCAAAAACATTCAGTACTTC. Translation gives CATSRDLGGSGKNIQYF.

The V gene is TRBV5-6, the J gene TRBJ1-4, with no clear D. Trimming took off 1 base at V and 2 bases at J, with 12 bases between the two ends. The CDR3 has 16 amino acids. From germline, CDR1 is SGHDT and CDR2 YYEEEE. Written as DNA, the CDR3 is TGTGCCAGCAGCTTGTTCGTTCCTAGGACTAATGAAAAACTGTTTTTT. Translated: CASSLFVPRTNEKLFF.

V gene TRBV7-9 combines with J gene TRBJ2-3, with 10 bases identical to TRBD1. V gave up 4 bases and J gave up 5 bases; unmatched junction bases: 3. This CDR3 is 14 amino acids long. Germline lookup yields CDR1 SEHNR and CDR2 FQNEAQ (reference sequence). Here the CDR3 DNA reads TGTGCCAGCAGCTCAGACAGGGGGCGAGATACGCAGTATTTT. Its translation is CASSSDRGRDTQYF.

J is TRBJ2-3 and V is TRBV5-5, with no clear D. The V gene's germline CDR1 is SGHKS and CDR2 YYEKEE (reference sequence). CDR3 size: 13 residues. Trimming pared 0 bases from V and 5 bases from J, leaving 7 bases between. DNA for the CDR3: TGTGCCAGCAGCTTGGGCGACCGAGATACGCAGTATTTT. Translating gives CASSLGDRDTQYF.

CDR3 bases: TGTGCCAGCAGCCCCCGACAGGGAGGGAACACCGGGGAGCTGTTTTTT. Translation: CASSPRQGGNTGELFF. V usage is TRBV7-9 and J usage is TRBJ2-2; D perhaps matches TRBD1 (7 bases). The CDR3 is 16 amino acids. Trimming cost V 5 bases and J 1 base, with 14 bases left between them. Germline CDR1 reads SEHNR; CDR2 reads FQNEAQ (reference sequence).

The chain uses TRBV27 and TRBJ1-2; maybe TRBD1 (6 bases). V was shortened by 0 bases and J by 8 bases, with 10 bases between the two germline ends. Germline CDR1 reads MNHEY; CDR2 reads SMNVEV (reference sequence). This CDR3 spans 13 amino acids. The CDR3, as DNA: TGTGCCAGCAGTTTATCGGGGGCGAGCGGCTACACCTTC. It encodes CASSLSGASGYTF.

The CDR3 region is CASSLSRTGYQPQHF. CDR3 coding DNA: TGTGCCAGCAGTTTATCCCGGACAGGGTATCAGCCCCAGCATTTT. The V call is TRBV28, the J call TRBJ1-5; TRBD1 aligns across 8 bases. The CDR3 extends over 15 amino acids. J lost 5 bases, V lost 1 base, and 4 bases had no gene match. Germline CDR1 MDHEN, CDR2 SYDVKM.